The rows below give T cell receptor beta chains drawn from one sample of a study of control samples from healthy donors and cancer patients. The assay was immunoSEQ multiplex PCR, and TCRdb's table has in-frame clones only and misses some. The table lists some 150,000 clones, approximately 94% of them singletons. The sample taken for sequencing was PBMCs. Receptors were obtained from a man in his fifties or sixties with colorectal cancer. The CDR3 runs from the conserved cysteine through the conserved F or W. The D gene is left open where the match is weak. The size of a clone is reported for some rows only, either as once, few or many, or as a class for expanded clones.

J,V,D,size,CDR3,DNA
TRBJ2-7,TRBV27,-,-,CASSSGTHGYEQYF,TGTGCCAGCAGTTCCGGGACACATGGGTACGAGCAGTACTTC
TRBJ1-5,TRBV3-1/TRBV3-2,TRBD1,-,CASSLDRGNQPQHF,TGTGCCAGCAGTCTCGACAGGGGCAATCAGCCCCAGCATTTT
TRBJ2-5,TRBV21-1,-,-,CASSKGAPQPLETQYF,TGTGCCAGCAGCAAAGGTGCCCCTCAACCCCTAGAGACCCAGTACTTC
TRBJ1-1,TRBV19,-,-,CASISQGSPSTEAFF,TGTGCCAGTATATCTCAGGGAAGCCCCAGCACTGAAGCTTTCTTT
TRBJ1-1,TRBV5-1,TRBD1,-,CASRRETGLNTEAFF,TGCGCCAGCCGACGGGAGACAGGGTTGAACACTGAAGCTTTCTTT
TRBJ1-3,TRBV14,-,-,CASSHASGNTIYF,TGTGCCAGCAGCCACGCCTCTGGAAACACCATATATTTT
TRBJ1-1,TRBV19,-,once,CASSSGPFYTEAFF,TGTGCCAGTAGCAGCGGGCCCTTCTACACTGAAGCTTTCTTT
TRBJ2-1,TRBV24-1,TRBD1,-,CATSDPGQAEQFF,TGTGCCACCAGTGACCCGGGACAGGCTGAGCAGTTCTTC
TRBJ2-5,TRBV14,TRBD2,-,CASSPGLLETQYF,TGTGCCAGCAGCCCGGGACTACTGGAGACCCAGTACTTC
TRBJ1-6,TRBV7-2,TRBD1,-,CASSLSPGQNSPLHF,TGTGCCAGCAGCTTATCACCGGGACAGAATTCACCCCTCCACTTT
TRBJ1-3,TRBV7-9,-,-,CASSLDALSGNTIYF,TGTGCCAGCAGCTTAGACGCCCTCTCTGGAAACACCATATATTTT
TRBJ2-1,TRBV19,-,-,CASKRAGASLTSYNEQFF,TGTGCCAGTAAAAGGGCAGGCGCCTCGTTAACCTCCTACAATGAGCAGTTCTTC
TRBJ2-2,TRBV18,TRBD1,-,CASSATGGSNTGELFF,TGTGCCAGCTCAGCTACAGGGGGTTCGAACACCGGGGAGCTGTTTTTT
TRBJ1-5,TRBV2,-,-,CASMAEVDQPQHF,TGTGCCAGCATGGCGGAGGTGGATCAGCCCCAGCATTTT
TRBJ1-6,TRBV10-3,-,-,CAITGTHNSPLHF,TGTGCCATCACCGGGACCCATAATTCACCCCTCCACTTT
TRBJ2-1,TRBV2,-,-,CASSEWSRGNEQFF,TGTGCCAGCAGTGAGTGGTCCCGGGGAAATGAGCAGTTCTTC
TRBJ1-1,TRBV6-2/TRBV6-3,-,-,CASSTQPNTEAFF,TGTGCCAGCAGTACCCAGCCGAACACTGAAGCTTTCTTT
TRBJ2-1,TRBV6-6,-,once,CASSAFDRPLYNEQFF,TGTGCCAGCAGTGCCTTCGACAGGCCGTTATACAATGAGCAGTTCTTC
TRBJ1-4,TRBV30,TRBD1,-,CAWSVTQGPEKLFF,TGTGCCTGGAGTGTCACACAGGGGCCTGAAAAACTGTTTTTT
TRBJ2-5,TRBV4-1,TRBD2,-,CASSQTGLAGQETQYF,TGCGCCAGCAGCCAAACAGGACTAGCGGGGCAAGAGACCCAGTACTTC
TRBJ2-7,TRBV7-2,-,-,CASRTAGTPEQYF,TGTGCCAGCAGAACCGCCGGGACCCCCGAGCAGTACTTC
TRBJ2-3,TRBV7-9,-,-,CASGLLTDTQYF,TGTGCCAGCGGTCTCCTCACAGATACGCAGTATTTT
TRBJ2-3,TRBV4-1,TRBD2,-,CASSRTPRSPEASGGRTDTQYF,TGCGCCAGCAGCCGAACCCCACGGAGCCCGGAGGCTAGCGGGGGGCGCACAGATACGCAGTATTTT
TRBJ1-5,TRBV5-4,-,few,CASSFPQEGNQPQHF,TGTGCCAGCAGCTTCCCACAGGAAGGCAATCAGCCCCAGCATTTT
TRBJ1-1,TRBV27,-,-,CASSPQGLTEAFF,TGTGCCAGCAGTCCTCAGGGGCTCACTGAAGCTTTCTTT
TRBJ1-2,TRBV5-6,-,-,CASSTSGGGYTF,TGTGCCAGCAGCACATCCGGGGGTGGCTACACCTTC
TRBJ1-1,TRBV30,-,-,CAWSVGPNTEAFF,TGTGCCTGGAGTGTGGGCCCGAACACTGAAGCTTTCTTT
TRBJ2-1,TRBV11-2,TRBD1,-,CASSLTGQGNNEQFF,TGTGCCAGCAGCTTAACTGGACAGGGTAACAATGAGCAGTTCTTC
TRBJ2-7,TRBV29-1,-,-,CSAGLPGTYEQYF,TGCAGCGCCGGACTCCCCGGAACCTACGAGCAGTACTTC
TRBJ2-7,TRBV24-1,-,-,CATSDRGAYEQYF,TGTGCCACCAGTGATCGAGGGGCCTACGAGCAGTACTTC
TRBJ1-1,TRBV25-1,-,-,CASSESPGENTEAFF,TGTGCCAGCAGTGAATCCCCGGGCGAGAACACTGAAGCTTTCTTT
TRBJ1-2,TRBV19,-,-,CASRLDRTEGYTF,TGTGCCAGTAGACTAGACAGGACGGAAGGCTACACCTTC
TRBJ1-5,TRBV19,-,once,CASSIALQGVGNQPQHF,TGTGCCAGTAGTATAGCCCTACAGGGCGTAGGCAATCAGCCCCAGCATTTT
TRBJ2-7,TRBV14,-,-,CASSQDTSPEQYF,TGTGCCAGCAGCCAAGACACATCACCCGAGCAGTACTTC
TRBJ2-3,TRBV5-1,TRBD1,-,CASTRTGLGDTQYF,TGCGCCAGCACCCGGACAGGGTTAGGAGATACGCAGTATTTT
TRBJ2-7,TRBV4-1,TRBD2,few,CASSQGGLAGGTASYEQYF,TGCGCCAGCAGCCAAGGAGGACTAGCGGGGGGTACTGCCTCCTACGAGCAGTACTTC
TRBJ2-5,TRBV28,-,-,CASSLGGTETQYF,TGTGCCAGCAGTTTAGGCGGGACAGAGACCCAGTACTTC
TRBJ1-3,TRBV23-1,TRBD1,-,CASSQGDRRYSGNTIYF,TGCGCCAGCAGTCAAGGGGACAGGCGGTACTCTGGAAACACCATATATTTT
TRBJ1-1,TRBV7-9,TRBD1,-,CASSPRTGREAFF,TGTGCCAGCAGCCCCCGGACAGGGCGTGAAGCTTTCTTT
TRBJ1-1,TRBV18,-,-,CASSPPRPNTEAFF,TGTGCCAGCTCACCACCTAGACCGAACACTGAAGCTTTCTTT